A selection of T cell receptor beta chains follows, all from one sample in a study of T cells in Graves' hyperthyroidism and ophthalmopathy. TCRdb re-derived calls from the multiplex PCR reads in MiXCR, one entry per CDR3 protein. The data show under 350,000 distinct CDR3 sequences, about 14% seen once. The source material was blood. These receptors came from a woman aged 30 to 39 with Graves' hyperthyroidism that later progressed to Graves' ophthalmopathy. CDR3s include the opening cysteine and the closing phenylalanine or tryptophan. D genes are given only for firm matches. Size tells how often a clone was seen (once, few, many) or the class of an expanded clone, and some rows leave it out.

j_gene | d_gene | v_gene | len | abundance | CDR3aa | CDR3nt
TRBJ2-1 | TRBD2 | TRBV2 | 15 | many | CASKLLAGGNNEQFF | TGTGCCAGCAAGCTCCTAGCGGGAGGTAACAATGAGCAGTTCTTC
TRBJ2-1 | TRBD2 | TRBV10-3 | 13 | - | CAVTSGVHNGQFF | TGTGCCGTGACTAGCGGGGTTCACAATGGGCAGTTCTTC
TRBJ2-1 | - | TRBV6-4 | 16 | - | CASSDSPGHIMDEQFF | TGTGCCAGCAGTGACTCACCGGGACATATAATGGATGAGCAGTTCTTC
TRBJ2-1 | - | TRBV27 | 15 | - | CASSLLEGETDEQFF | TGTGCCAGCAGTTTATTGGAGGGAGAGACTGATGAGCAGTTCTTC
TRBJ1-1 | TRBD1 | TRBV2 | 15 | many | CASSDRDRRSDEAFF | TGTGCCAGCAGCGACAGGGACCGTAGGTCGGATGAAGCTTTCTTT
TRBJ1-5 | - | TRBV27 | 15 | once | CASSLRQYSNQPQHF | TGTGCCAGCAGTTTACGACAGTATAGCAATCAGCCCCAGCATTTT
TRBJ2-3 | TRBD1 | TRBV28 | 16 | many | CASRQSGTGKRDTQYF | TGTGCCAGCAGGCAAAGCGGGACAGGGAAGCGGGATACGCAGTATTTT
TRBJ2-7 | - | TRBV7-2 | 14 | many | CASTVQASTYEQYF | TGTGCCAGCACCGTCCAGGCATCGACCTACGAGCAGTACTTC
TRBJ2-1 | - | TRBV12-3/TRBV12-4 | 15 | many | CASSTRQSSYNEQFF | TGTGCCAGCAGTACACGACAGAGCTCCTACAATGAGCAGTTCTTC
TRBJ1-2 | TRBD1 | TRBV3-1 | 16 | many | CASSSSFNRGLSGYTF | TGTGCCAGCAGCTCGTCATTTAACAGGGGTTTAAGTGGCTACACCTTC
TRBJ1-1 | - | TRBV6-2/TRBV6-3 | 17 | once | CASSYSPPGSANTEAFF | TGTGCCAGCAGTTACTCCCCCCCAGGGAGCGCGAACACTGAAGCTTTCTTT
TRBJ1-1 | - | TRBV2 | 13 | - | CASRGDTIGWAFF | TGTGCCAGCAGAGGGGACACCATCGGTTGGGCTTTCTTT
TRBJ2-2 | - | TRBV10-3 | 13 | many | CAISTYDTGELFF | TGTGCCATCTCGACTTATGACACCGGGGAGCTGTTTTTT
TRBJ1-6 | - | TRBV6-1 | 17 | many | CASSLWDVSSYNSPLHF | TGTGCCAGCAGCCTCTGGGACGTTAGCTCCTATAATTCACCCCTCCACTTT
TRBJ2-5 | - | TRBV5-1 | 14 | many | CASSLASGGETQYF | TGTGCCAGCAGCTTGGCTTCAGGCGGAGAGACCCAGTACTTC
TRBJ2-1 | - | TRBV28 | 12 | many | CARSPIGGEQFF | TGTGCCAGGAGCCCAATCGGGGGTGAGCAGTTCTTC
TRBJ2-1 | TRBD2 | TRBV11-3 | 13 | - | CASSSREGAEQFF | TGTGCCAGCAGCTCCAGGGAGGGCGCTGAGCAGTTCTTC
TRBJ2-7 | - | TRBV7-9 | 14 | many | CASSLDLVGYEQYF | TGTGCCAGCAGCTTAGATCTAGTTGGTTACGAGCAGTACTTC
TRBJ2-1 | TRBD2 | TRBV18 | 12 | many | CASSPIAGEQFF | TGTGCCAGCTCACCAATAGCGGGCGAGCAGTTCTTC
TRBJ2-7 | - | TRBV6-1 | 13 | many | CASSAWSWDEQYF | TGTGCCAGCAGCGCCTGGTCATGGGACGAGCAGTACTTC
TRBJ2-7 | - | TRBV20-1 | 12 | many | CSASPKLYEQYF | TGCAGTGCTAGCCCAAAACTTTACGAGCAGTACTTC
TRBJ1-1 | - | TRBV19 | 13 | - | CASSALGAGEAFF | TGTGCCAGTAGTGCGCTCGGGGCCGGTGAAGCTTTCTTT
TRBJ2-3 | - | TRBV9 | 17 | - | CASSVGTLSPLTDTQYF | TGTGCCAGCAGCGTAGGGACACTTTCTCCCCTCACAGATACGCAGTATTTT
TRBJ1-2 | TRBD1 | TRBV3-1 | 13 | many | CASSPGGNYGYTF | TGTGCCAGCAGCCCAGGGGGTAACTATGGCTACACCTTC
TRBJ2-5 | - | TRBV28 | 14 | many | CASSLWDGGETQYF | TGTGCCAGCAGTTTATGGGACGGCGGGGAGACCCAGTACTTC
TRBJ2-7 | - | TRBV7-9 | 13 | - | CASSPAGYYEQYF | TGTGCCAGCAGCCCCGCAGGATACTACGAGCAGTACTTC
TRBJ1-3 | - | TRBV10-3 | 13 | few | CAITGNSGNTIYF | TGTGCCATTACAGGGAACTCTGGAAACACCATATATTTT
TRBJ1-1 | - | TRBV27 | 15 | many | CASSMAGSMNTEAFF | TGTGCCAGCTCTATGGCCGGTTCCATGAACACTGAAGCTTTCTTT
TRBJ2-1 | - | TRBV20-1 | 11 | many | CSAEKGTEQFF | TGCAGTGCTGAAAAAGGAACAGAGCAGTTCTTC
TRBJ1-1 | - | TRBV6-2/TRBV6-3 | 13 | many | CASSYLGEYEAFF | TGTGCCAGCAGTTACTTAGGGGAGTATGAAGCTTTCTTT
TRBJ1-4 | - | TRBV30 | 15 | many | CAWRSGRGTNEKLFF | TGTGCCTGGAGATCTGGAAGGGGGACTAATGAAAAACTGTTTTTT
TRBJ2-3 | - | TRBV7-3 | 15 | many | CASSRLYGSTDTQYF | TGTGCCAGCAGTCGCCTCTACGGGAGTACAGATACGCAGTATTTT
TRBJ2-3 | TRBD2 | TRBV27 | 17 | - | CASRDLAGGGSADTQYF | TGTGCCAGCAGGGATCTAGCGGGAGGAGGTAGCGCAGATACGCAGTATTTT